This T cell receptor (beta chain) emerged from a study of OX40 agonist ivuxolimab in advanced cancers. Overall study: Every 2 weeks, ivuxolimab was infused into the patients intravenously at between 0.01 and 10 mg/kg. Points from the study as a whole: In general, CD8+ T cells held more expanded clones than CD4+ did, on average. Normalized T-cell clonal expansion was also low in a subset of nonresponders.

A note on this clone: Its antigen is still unknown.

Autoimmune disease history or systemic immunosuppression led to patients being barred. Only in-frame clones appear in the TCRdb table, and some are missing; sequencing was by immunoSEQ multiplex PCR. The sample contains approximately 76,000 clones, more than 85% of which appear only once. The CDR3 runs to 17 residues. Germline CDR1 reads SGDLS; CDR2 reads YYNGEE. Trimming at V came to 0 bases and at J to 2 bases, leaving 9 bases not matched to a gene. The starting material was CD4+ or CD8+ T cells sorted from blood, obtained in a trial of the OX40 agonist ivuxolimab. The J gene is TRBJ2-7, the V gene TRBV9; TRBD1 matches 9 bases. This sequence was found in an adult with an advanced solid tumor such as melanoma, head and neck, liver or kidney cancer. The DNA of the CDR3 is TGTGCCAGCAGCGTAGGGGCTAGACAGGGGGGAACCTACGAGCAGTACTTC. It yields the protein CASSVGARQGGTYEQYF.